This T cell receptor (beta chain) was obtained from a study of identical twins. This clonotype was detected many times. The CDR3 contains 16 residues. The germline CDR1 and CDR2 sequences are SGHTA and FQGNSA. After removal of 3 bases from V and 4 bases from J, the junction contained 3 bases not matched to a gene. Template switching (which added a universal primer site) was used, and cDNA carried unique molecular identifiers. Each CDR3 protein gets one entry after TCRdb re-called the 5' RACE reads with MiXCR. This table holds more than 200,000 distinct CDR3 sequences, more than 13% found once. The sequence was obtained from a woman aged 18-35 years in good health. The chain uses TRBV7-2 and TRBJ2-1; 13 positions match TRBD2. The specimen was memory (CD45RO+) T cells sorted from blood. As DNA, the CDR3 is TGTGCCAGCAGCTTCTTACTAGCGGGGGGGTACAATGAGCAGTTCTTC. It specifies CASSFLLAGGYNEQFF.